The TCR beta chain under discussion was sequenced for a study of blood T cells in healthy people across ages. This clonotype was seen more than once but under ten times. From germline, CDR1 is MGHRA and CDR2 YSYEKL. J was trimmed by 1 base and V by 4 bases; bases with no gene match: 10. The CDR3 is made up of 16 amino acids. Alongside a J-beta primer mix, a sample-barcoded 5' primer served in a second PCR lasting roughly 6 to 12 cycles. Each cDNA molecule carried a tag from a template-switch adaptor that contained 12 random nucleotides. TCRdb called the 5' RACE reads again in MiXCR, with one record for every CDR3 protein. The sample has about 1.6 million distinct CDR3 sequences, about 35% seen once; the top ten hold 11%.

This receptor was identified in a woman between 25 and 40 years old in good health. The sequencing sample was made of blood. The V call is TRBV4-1, the J call TRBJ2-7, with 7 bases lining up with TRBD2. The DNA for the CDR3 is TGCGCCAGCAGCCGGATACTAGCGATTGGGTCCTACGAGCAGTACTTC. Its translation is CASSRILAIGSYEQYF.